The clone carrying this TCR beta chain was counted only a few times. Its target is unknown. CDR1 and CDR2 from the germline V gene are KGHSH and LQKENI. The CDR3 has 16 residues. The ends were cut back, 6 bases at V and 5 bases at J, with 20 bases in the middle. The investigators reverse transcribed all of the isolated RNA, so they sequenced expressed TCRB transcripts. Measured with immunoSEQ multiplex PCR; TCRdb has only the in-frame clones, and not every one. The repertoire holds 900,000 or so clones, with roughly a sixth as singletons. The sample belongs to a study of beta chain features in type 1 diabetes. Points from the study as a whole: The VDJ junctions of type 1 diabetes patients carried fewer insertions and more deletions. The study found that naive, central memory and Treg TCRB repertoires appeared more similar in patients than in healthy donors.

In all sorted populations, purity surpassed 95%. What was sequenced was naive CD4+ T cells from blood. The V call is TRBV18, the J call TRBJ1-5, with D possibly matching TRBD1 (5 bases). This TCR came from a woman aged 18-29 years in good health. The CDR3 bases are TGTGCCAGCTCCGGAGTGGTAGGGGCCAAACATCAGCCCCAGCATTTT. Amino acid sequence: CASSGVVGAKHQPQHF.